These 16 T cell receptor beta chains share one sample of origin, sequenced in a study of CD8 T cells in ankylosing spondylitis. These receptors lack a known antigen. TCRdb itself ran the 5' RACE reads through MiXCR, one entry per CDR3 protein. In the table there are under 550,000 distinct CDR3 sequences, 25% to 30% of which are singletons. Study observations and caveats: There was a TCR beta motif, made of fewer than 10 highly homologous variants, that appeared characteristic of ankylosing spondylitis blood.

The material sequenced was blood, either unsorted or a sorted T cell fraction (not recorded which). These receptor sequences come from a male donor with ankylosing spondylitis.

This clonotype has ten or more counts. The V and J genes are TRBV12-3 or TRBV12-4 and TRBJ1-2; TRBD1 matches 8 bases. The CDR3 is 14 amino acids. The ends lost 5 bases at V and 5 bases at J; junction bases unmatched: 7. As DNA, the CDR3 is TGTGCCAGCAGTCCACAAGGACAGGGATATGGCTACACCTTC. Amino acids: CASSPQGQGYGYTF.

This clonotype has more than one count but fewer than ten. This chain joins TRBV5-1 and TRBJ2-7; TRBD2 aligns across 7 bases. The CDR3 sequence is 12 residues long. Looked up from germline, CDR1 is SGHRS and CDR2 is YFSETQ. The junction had 4 bases not matched to a gene; V was cut back by 4 bases and J by 6 bases. CDR3 sequence reads: CASSVREGEQYF. The DNA of the CDR3 is TGCGCCAGCAGCGTGAGGGAGGGCGAGCAGTACTTC.

In this sample, this clonotype turned up a few times. The chain couples TRBV29-1 to TRBJ1-1; D possibly corresponds to TRBD1 (6 bases). Germline assignment: CDR1 SQVTM and CDR2 ANQGSEA. Deletions cut 2 bases from V and 5 bases from J, with 15 bases between. This CDR3 is 14 amino acids long. As DNA, the CDR3 is TGCAGCGTTGAAATGTCGGCAGGGGTAACTGAAGCTTTCTTT. This gives the protein CSVEMSAGVTEAFF.

The rearrangement links TRBV5-1 to TRBJ2-6, with D maybe TRBD1 (5 bases). The CDR3 consists of 16 residues. V lost 7 bases and J lost 0, with 14 bases in between. The germline V gene encodes CDR1 SGHRS and CDR2 YFSETQ. CDR3 bases: TGCGCCAGCCTCCTGGACACGATCTCTGGGGCCAACGTCCTGACTTTC. Translated, it gives CASLLDTISGANVLTF.

In this sample, this clonotype turned up a few times. This chain joins TRBV11-2 and TRBJ2-3; 10 positions match TRBD2. V trimming: 7 bases; J trimming: 2 bases; junction bases outside the gene matches: 18. The germline gives CDR1 SGHAT, CDR2 FQNNGV. The CDR3 is made up of 19 amino acids. Written as DNA, the CDR3 is TGTGCCAGCATCCTCTCCCCGAGCGGGAGGGCTATACCCACAGATACGCAGTATTTT. The encoded protein is CASILSPSGRAIPTDTQYF. Complete variable domain (other parts from reference TRBV11-2 and TRBJ2-3): EAGVAQSPRYKIIEKRQSVAFWCNPISGHATLYWYQQILGQGPKLLIQFQNNGVVDDSQLPKDRFSAERLKGVDSTLKIQPAKLEDSAVYLCASILSPSGRAIPTDTQYFGPGTRLTVL.

The chain uses TRBV6-2 or TRBV6-3 and TRBJ2-7; 12 bases are a match to TRBD2. V trimming: 4 bases; J trimming: 4 bases; junction bases outside the gene matches: 5. Germline V gene data show CDR1 as MNHEY and CDR2 as SVGEGT. The CDR3 loop spans 15 amino acids. The CDR3 nucleotides read TGTGCCAGCAGTTCCACTAGCGGGAGGCGGTACGAGCAGTACGTC. Translating it yields CASSSTSGRRYEQYV.

This clonotype showed up just a few times. This chain joins TRBV29-1 and TRBJ2-7; 11 bases fit TRBD1. The CDR3 extends over 13 amino acids. From germline, CDR1 is SQVTM and CDR2 ANQGSEA. V dropped 4 bases and J dropped 3; count of bases not matched to a gene: 2. Here the CDR3 reads CSVVGTGGYEQYF. The CDR3 region has the DNA TGCAGCGTTGTAGGGACAGGGGGCTACGAGCAGTACTTC.

The chain links TRBV20-1 to TRBJ2-1; D might be TRBD2 (5 bases). The CDR3 spans 13 residues. The germline gives CDR1 DFQATT, CDR2 SNEGSKA (reference sequence). V was cut by 6 bases and J by 10 bases, with 19 bases left in between. DNA for the CDR3: TGCAGTGCAGGAATCGCAGCTTCGGGGGAGCAGTTCTTC. This translates into CSAGIAASGEQFF.

This sequence joins TRBV12-5 and TRBJ2-7, with 7 positions matching TRBD2. V dropped 6 bases and J dropped 0; count of bases not matched to a gene: 8. Germline CDR1 reads LGHNT; CDR2 reads FRNRAP. The CDR3 runs to 15 residues. The CDR3 here is CASGWDYQSSYEQYV. The CDR3 region has the DNA TGTGCTAGTGGATGGGACTATCAGAGCTCCTACGAGCAGTACGTC.

This clonotype was found a few times. The CDR3 loop reads CSVGVTAYEQYF. The CDR3 DNA sequence: TGCAGTGTGGGAGTTACGGCCTACGAGCAGTACTTC. The V call is TRBV20-1, the J call TRBJ2-7; D perhaps matches TRBD2 (5 bases). Between the trimmed V and J ends, which lost 7 bases and 2 bases, there was a span of 12 bases. Germline CDR1 is DFQATT and CDR2 is SNEGSKA (reference sequence). The CDR3 length is 12 residues.

The chain is built from TRBV5-1 and TRBJ1-1; tentatively, D is TRBD1 (6 bases). The CDR3 spans 13 residues. Germline V lookup: CDR1 SGHRS, CDR2 YFSETQ. Trimming took off 5 bases at V and 1 base at J, with 9 bases between the two ends. For the CDR3, the DNA is TGCGCCAGCAGGGGGACACCGAACACTGAAGCTTTCTTT. It yields the protein CASRGTPNTEAFF.

This chain connects TRBV5-5 to TRBJ1-2; no firm D call. V shed 2 bases and J shed 7 bases, with 12 bases lying between them. CDR1 and CDR2 from the germline V gene are SGHKS and YYEKEE (reference sequence). The CDR3 has 13 amino acids. CDR3 DNA sequence: TGTGCCAGCAGCTTAGTATGGCAGACTGGCTACACCTTC. Protein sequence: CASSLVWQTGYTF.

The table lists this clonotype with many counts. The rearrangement links TRBV5-1 to TRBJ2-1; D is ambiguous. The CDR3 covers 16 residues. V lost 6 bases to trimming and J lost 0 bases, with 16 bases between them. CDR1 is SGHRS, CDR2 YFSETQ, per germline. The CDR3 DNA follows: TGCGCCAGCACCCTGGGCCAGTACTACTCCTACAATGAGCAGTTCTTC. Amino acids: CASTLGQYYSYNEQFF. The full variable domain, with the rest looked up from reference TRBV5-1 and TRBJ2-1, is KAGVTQTPRYLIKTRGQQVTLSCSPISGHRSVSWYQQTPGQGLQFLFEYFSETQRNKGNFPGRFSGRQFSNSRSEMNVSTLELGDSALYLCASTLGQYYSYNEQFFGPGTRLTVL.

This clonotype was counted only a few times. The rearrangement uses TRBV12-3 or TRBV12-4 and TRBJ1-4; TRBD1 aligns across 7 bases. Trimming took 5 bases from V and 6 from J; bases not matched to a gene: 15. CDR3 size: 17 residues. The CDR3 loop reads CASSLRQGNLYDEKLFF. CDR3 nucleotide sequence: TGTGCCAGCAGTCTAAGACAGGGAAACCTTTACGATGAAAAACTGTTTTTT.

V is TRBV7-2 and J is TRBJ2-5; possible D gene TRBD2, 5 bases. The CDR3 sequence is 14 residues long. V lost 4 bases, J lost 4 bases, and 13 bases lay in between. Germline CDR1 and CDR2: SGHTA and FQGNSA. The CDR3 coding sequence is TGTGCCAGCAGCTCTACTAGGGCCACAGAGACCCAGTACTTC. Encoded protein: CASSSTRATETQYF.

This clonotype was observed a handful of times. J is TRBJ2-1 and V is TRBV18, with 8 bases identical to TRBD2. The CDR3 covers 13 residues. Trimming at V came to 6 bases and at J to 2 bases, leaving 0 bases not matched to a gene. CDR1 and CDR2 (germline): KGHSH, LQKENI. CDR3 sequence (DNA): TGTGCCAGCTCGCGGGAGGCCTACAATGAGCAGTTCTTC. Its protein is CASSREAYNEQFF.